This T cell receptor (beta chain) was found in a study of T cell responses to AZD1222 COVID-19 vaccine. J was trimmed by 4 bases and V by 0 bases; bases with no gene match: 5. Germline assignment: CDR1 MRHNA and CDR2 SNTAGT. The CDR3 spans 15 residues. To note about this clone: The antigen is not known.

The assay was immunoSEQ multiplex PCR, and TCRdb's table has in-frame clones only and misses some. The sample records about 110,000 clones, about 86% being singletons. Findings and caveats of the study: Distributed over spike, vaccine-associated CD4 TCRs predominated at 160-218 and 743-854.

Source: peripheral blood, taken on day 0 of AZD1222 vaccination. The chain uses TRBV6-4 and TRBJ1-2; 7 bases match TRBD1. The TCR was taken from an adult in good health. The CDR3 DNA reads TGTGCCAGCAGTGACTCGACCAGGGGGGCCTATGGCTACACCTTC. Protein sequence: CASSDSTRGAYGYTF.